The sequence of this TCR beta chain was determined in a study of blood T cell repertoires in COVID-19. Per the study methods: Reference gene primers were amplified, and this amplification served to estimate nucleated cell counts. The repertoire was sequenced with immunoSEQ multiplex PCR; TCRdb's copy has only in-frame clones and lacks some. That table gives V, J and clone size, and the DNA gave D and trimming. Of a few hundred thousand clones listed, roughly 90% are singletons. Germline V CDR1 and CDR2: SGHRS, YFSETQ. J gave up 4 bases and V 2 bases, and 1 base lay outside the gene matches. The CDR3 is 13 residues long. This clone was seen once.

The chain has TRBV5-1 and TRBJ1-1; TRBD1 matches 8 bases. The sequence was obtained from a human donor in a cohort sampled during active COVID-19. Sequencing was performed on peripheral blood. The CDR3 is CASSFTGGTEAFF. For the CDR3, the DNA is TGCGCCAGCAGCTTCACAGGGGGCACTGAAGCTTTCTTT.